In its sample, the clone carrying this T cell receptor (beta chain) was seen many times. Germline V CDR1 and CDR2: SGHNT, YENEEA. This CDR3 contains 16 residues. V was trimmed by 2 bases and J by 2 bases, leaving 12 bases between them. These data are taken from a study of neurological immune-mediated disorders. The team produced cDNA through 5'RACE using 10-nucleotide random UMIs. Using its own MiXCR run on the 5' RACE reads, TCRdb lists one record per CDR3 protein. The sample has approximately 87,000 distinct CDR3 sequences; roughly 13% are singletons. The rearrangement uses TRBV11-3 and TRBJ2-2; maybe TRBD2 (7 bases). Input material: PBMCs. The clonotype was recovered from a woman aged 45-59 years in good health. The CDR3 protein is CASSLRGGPNTGELFF. The CDR3 bases are TGTGCCAGCAGCTTACGCGGGGGCCCAAACACCGGGGAGCTGTTTTTT.